This TCR beta chain comes out of a study of cytomegalovirus exposure and HLA in healthy donors. Study-level results: A few chains linked to CMV were shown in vitro to be specific for CMV antigens.

The CDR3 spans 18 residues. Deletions cut 0 bases from V and 3 bases from J, with 19 bases between. Germline V gives CDR1 SGHDT, CDR2 YYEEEE. On this clone itself: Its antigen remains unidentified.

Produced via immunoSEQ multiplex PCR; TCRdb's table is partial and in-frame only. Among over 60,000 clones listed, about 95% were seen once. The chain employs TRBV5-6 and TRBJ1-3; the D is unclear. The specimen was PBMCs. This TCR was recovered from a man between 18 and 35 years old in good health and CMV-seronegative. The CDR3 DNA is TGTGCCAGCAGCTTGGGGGAACTTAGGAGGAGTAGTGGAAACACCATATATTTT. Its protein is CASSLGELRRSSGNTIYF.